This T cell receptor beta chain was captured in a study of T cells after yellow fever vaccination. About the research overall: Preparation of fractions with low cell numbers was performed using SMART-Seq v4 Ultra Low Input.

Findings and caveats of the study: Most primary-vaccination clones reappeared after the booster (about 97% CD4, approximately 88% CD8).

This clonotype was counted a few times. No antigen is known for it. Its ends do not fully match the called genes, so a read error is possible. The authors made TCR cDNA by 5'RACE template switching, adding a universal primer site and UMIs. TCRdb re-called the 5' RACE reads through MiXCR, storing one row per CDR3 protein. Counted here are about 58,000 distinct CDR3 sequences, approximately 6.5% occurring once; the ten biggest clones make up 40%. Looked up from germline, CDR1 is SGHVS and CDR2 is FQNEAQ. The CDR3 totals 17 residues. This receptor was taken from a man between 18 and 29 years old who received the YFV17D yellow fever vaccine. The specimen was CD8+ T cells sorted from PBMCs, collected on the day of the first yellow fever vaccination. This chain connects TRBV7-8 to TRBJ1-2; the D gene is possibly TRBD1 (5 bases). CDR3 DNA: TGTGCCAGCAGCTTATGGCGCCTTGGAGGGGATAACTCTGGCTACACCTTC. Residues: CASSLWRLGGDNSGYTF.